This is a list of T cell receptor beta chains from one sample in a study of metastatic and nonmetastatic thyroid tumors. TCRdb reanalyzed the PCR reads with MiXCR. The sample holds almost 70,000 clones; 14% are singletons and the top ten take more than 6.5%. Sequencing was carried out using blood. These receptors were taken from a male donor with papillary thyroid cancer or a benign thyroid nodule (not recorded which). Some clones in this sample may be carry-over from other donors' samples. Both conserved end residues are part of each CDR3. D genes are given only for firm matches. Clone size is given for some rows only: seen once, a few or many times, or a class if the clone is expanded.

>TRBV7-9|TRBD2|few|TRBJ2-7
CASSPPGLAGVKQYF
TGTGCCAGCAGTCCTCCGGGACTAGCGGGGGTCAAGCAGTACTTC
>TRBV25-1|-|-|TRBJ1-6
CASRLGTNSPLHF
TGTGCCAGCAGGTTAGGCACTAATTCACCCCTCCACTTT
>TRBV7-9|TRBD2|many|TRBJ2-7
CASSQGLAGGEQYF
TGTGCCAGCAGCCAGGGACTAGCGGGAGGCGAGCAGTACTTC
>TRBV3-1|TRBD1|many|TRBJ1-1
CASSQRDRVRAFF
TGTGCCAGCAGCCAACGGGACAGGGTACGAGCTTTCTTT
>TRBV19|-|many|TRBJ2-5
CASSIIAEQETQYF
TGTGCCAGTAGTATAATAGCAGAACAAGAGACCCAGTACTTC
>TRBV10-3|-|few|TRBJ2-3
CAISSNSAGDTDTQYF
TGCGCCATCAGTAGTAACTCAGCTGGGGACACAGATACGCAGTATTTT
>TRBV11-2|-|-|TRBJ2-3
CASSRREFGFTDTQYF
TGTGCCAGCAGCCGACGGGAATTCGGGTTCACAGATACGCAGTATTTT
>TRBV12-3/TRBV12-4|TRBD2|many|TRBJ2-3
CASSFGLAGGPTTATDTQYF
TGTGCCAGCAGTTTCGGACTAGCGGGAGGGCCGACGACGGCAACAGATACGCAGTATTTT
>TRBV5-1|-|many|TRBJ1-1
CASSPTWNTEAFF
TGCGCCAGCAGCCCCACGTGGAACACTGAAGCTTTCTTT
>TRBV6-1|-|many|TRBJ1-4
CASTPTGTTNEKLFF
TGTGCCAGCACCCCTACGGGAACAACTAATGAAAAACTGTTTTTT
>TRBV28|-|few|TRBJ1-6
CASSSLRDFYMNSPLHF
TGTGCCAGCAGTTCGCTCCGGGACTTTTACATGAACTCACCCCTCCACTTT
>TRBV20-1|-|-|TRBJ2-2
CSAIPESTGELFF
TGCAGTGCTATTCCGGAGTCCACCGGGGAGCTGTTTTTT
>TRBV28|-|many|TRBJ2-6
CASSSDSSYSGANVLTF
TGTGCCAGCAGTTCGGACAGTAGCTACTCTGGGGCCAACGTCCTGACTTTC
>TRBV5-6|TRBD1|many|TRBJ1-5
CASSLWSGTGVPRNQPQHF
TGTGCCAGCAGCTTGTGGTCCGGGACAGGGGTCCCGCGCAATCAGCCCCAGCATTTT
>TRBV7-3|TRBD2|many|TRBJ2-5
CASSPSGGPWAQYF
TGTGCCAGCAGCCCGAGCGGGGGGCCGTGGGCCCAGTACTTC
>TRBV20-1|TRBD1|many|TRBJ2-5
CSARTGGEAQETQYF
TGCAGTGCTAGGACAGGGGGCGAGGCCCAAGAGACCCAGTACTTC
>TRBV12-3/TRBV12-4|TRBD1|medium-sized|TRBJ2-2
CASNADRRLGELFF
TGTGCCAGCAACGCGGACAGGAGACTCGGGGAGCTGTTTTTT
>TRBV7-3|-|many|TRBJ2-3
CASSTFGNGKIGDTQYF
TGTGCCAGCAGCACCTTTGGTAACGGGAAGATCGGGGATACGCAGTATTTT
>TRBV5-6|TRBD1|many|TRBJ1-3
CASSIPGQGSGNTIYF
TGTGCCAGCAGCATACCGGGACAGGGCTCTGGAAACACCATATATTTT
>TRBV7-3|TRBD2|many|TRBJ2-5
CASSLNPGLEGETQYF
TGTGCCAGCAGCTTAAATCCGGGACTAGAAGGGGAGACCCAGTACTTC
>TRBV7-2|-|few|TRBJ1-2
CASSSGYGYTF
TGTGCCAGCAGCTCGGGTTATGGCTACACCTTC
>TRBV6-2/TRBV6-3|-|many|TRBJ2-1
CASNRRGGYNEQFF
TGTGCCAGCAATAGGAGGGGGGGTTACAATGAGCAGTTCTTC
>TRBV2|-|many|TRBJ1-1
CASSRQPRINTEAFF
TGTGCCAGCAGCCGACAGCCTCGAATTAACACTGAAGCTTTCTTT
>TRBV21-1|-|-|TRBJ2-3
CASSEGTGGYYCTDTQYF
-
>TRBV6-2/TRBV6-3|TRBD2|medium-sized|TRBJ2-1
CASSTPLAGRAEQFF
TGTGCCAGCAGTACCCCTCTAGCGGGAAGGGCTGAGCAGTTCTTC
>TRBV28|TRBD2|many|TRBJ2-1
CASSSWSSGRANNEQFF
TGTGCCAGCAGTTCCTGGTCCAGCGGGAGGGCAAACAATGAGCAGTTCTTC
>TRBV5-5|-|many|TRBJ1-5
CASSLTGTQPQHF
TGTGCCAGCAGCTTGACAGGGACTCAGCCCCAGCATTTT
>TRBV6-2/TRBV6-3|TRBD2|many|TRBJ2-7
CASIGGGRTYEQYF
TGTGCCAGCATAGGAGGCGGGAGGACCTACGAGCAGTACTTC
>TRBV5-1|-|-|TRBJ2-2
CASSSNPRPYTGQLFF
TGCGCCAGCAGCTCGAACCCAAGACCCTACACCGGGCAGCTGTTTTTT
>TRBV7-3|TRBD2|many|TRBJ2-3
CASSFGLAGVTDTQYF
TGTGCCAGCAGCTTCGGACTAGCGGGAGTCACAGATACGCAGTATTTT
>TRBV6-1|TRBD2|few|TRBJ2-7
CASRGTSGIHERYF
TGTGCCAGCAGAGGTACTAGCGGGATCCACGAGCGGTACTTC
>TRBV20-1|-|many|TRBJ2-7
CSARTSRSYEQYF
TGCAGTGCTAGAACTAGTAGGTCCTACGAGCAGTACTTC
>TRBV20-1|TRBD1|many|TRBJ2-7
CSAEPPGQGSYEQYF
TGCAGTGCTGAACCCCCGGGACAGGGTTCCTACGAGCAGTACTTC
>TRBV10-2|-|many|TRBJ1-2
CASSESGTLWGGYTF
TGCGCCAGCAGTGAGTCGGGGACCTTATGGGGTGGCTACACCTTC
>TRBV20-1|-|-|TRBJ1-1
CSANGGNTEAFF
TGCAGTGCTAACGGTGGGAACACTGAAGCTTTCTTT
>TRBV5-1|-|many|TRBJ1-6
CASSEGVSGFHNSPLHF
TGCGCCAGCTCCGAGGGAGTGTCAGGGTTCCATAATTCACCCCTCCACTTT
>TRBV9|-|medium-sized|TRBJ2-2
CASSVDLPPSGELFF
TGTGCCAGCAGCGTAGATCTACCCCCCTCCGGGGAGCTGTTTTTT
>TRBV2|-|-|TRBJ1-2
CASSKRGDGYTF
TGTGCCAGCAGCAAAAGGGGGGATGGCTACACCTTC
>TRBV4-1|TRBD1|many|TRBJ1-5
CASSQRGQGSQPQHF
TGCGCCAGCAGCCAGAGAGGACAGGGTAGTCAGCCCCAGCATTTT
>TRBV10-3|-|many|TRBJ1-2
CAITGDRIYGYTF
TGTGCCATCACCGGGGACCGAATCTATGGCTACACCTTC
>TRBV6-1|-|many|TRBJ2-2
CASRGWGNTGELFF
TGTGCCAGCAGGGGGTGGGGGAACACCGGGGAGCTGTTTTTT
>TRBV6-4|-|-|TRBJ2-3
CASSATGADTQYF
TGTGCCAGCAGTGCCACGGGAGCAGATACGCAGTATTTT
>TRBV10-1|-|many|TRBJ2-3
CASSKAEGLGTDTQYF
TGCGCCAGCAGTAAGGCGGAGGGCTTGGGTACAGATACGCAGTATTTT
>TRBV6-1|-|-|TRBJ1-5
CASSAGTKLNQPQHF
TGTGCCAGCAGCGCCGGGACAAAACTCAATCAGCCACAGCATTTT
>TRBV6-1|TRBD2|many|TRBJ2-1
CASSAGLAGAEQFF
TGTGCCAGCAGTGCCGGACTAGCGGGAGCTGAGCAGTTCTTC
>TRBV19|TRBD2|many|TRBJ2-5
CASSSTSGLETQYF
TGTGCCAGTAGTTCCACTAGCGGCCTGGAGACCCAGTACTTC
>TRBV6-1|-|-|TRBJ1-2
CASSEAGGGGGGYTF
TGTGCCAGCAGTGAAGCAGGGGGTGGGGGCGGCGGCTACACCTTT
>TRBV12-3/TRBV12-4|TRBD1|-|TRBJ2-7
CASKGDSVIEQYF
TGTGCCAGCAAGGGGGACAGTGTTATCGAGCAGTACTTC
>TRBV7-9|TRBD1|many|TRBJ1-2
CASSLDSGGRYGYTF
TGTGCCAGCAGCTTAGATTCAGGGGGAAGGTATGGCTACACCTTC
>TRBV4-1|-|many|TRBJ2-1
CASSQEGASYNEQFF
TGCGCCAGCAGCCAAGAAGGAGCTAGCTACAATGAGCAGTTCTTC
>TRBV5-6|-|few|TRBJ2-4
CASAQGLNIQYF
TGTGCCAGCGCACAGGGTCTAAACATTCAGTACTTC
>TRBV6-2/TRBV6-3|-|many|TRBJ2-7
CASRPGPDYEQYF
TGTGCCAGCAGACCGGGACCCGACTACGAGCAGTACTTC
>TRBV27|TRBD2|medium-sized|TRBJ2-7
CASSPGTSGLLSSYEQYF
TGTGCCAGCAGTCCCGGGACTAGCGGCCTCCTTAGCTCCTACGAGCAGTACTTC
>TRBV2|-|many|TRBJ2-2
CASSAAESNTGELFF
TGTGCCAGCAGTGCCGCGGAGTCGAACACCGGGGAGCTGTTTTTT
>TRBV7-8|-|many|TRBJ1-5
CASSLWGAQPQHF
TGTGCCAGCAGCTTATGGGGGGCCCAGCCCCAGCATTTT
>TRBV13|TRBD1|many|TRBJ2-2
CASSATGTGGDGELFF
TGTGCCAGCAGCGCAACCGGGACAGGGGGGGACGGGGAGCTGTTTTTT
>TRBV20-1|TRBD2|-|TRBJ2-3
CSARLWGLAGSTDTQYF
TGCAGTGCTAGGCTATGGGGACTAGCGGGAAGTACAGATACGCAGTATTTT